These 15 T cell receptor beta chains originate from one sample sequenced in a study of PD-1 blockade in classical Hodgkin lymphoma. Every patient relapsed after autologous stem cell transplantation, and brentuximab vedotin exposure varied. Starting with thawed PBMCs, CD4+ T cells were purified by magnetic negative selection. Only in-frame clones appear in the TCRdb table, and some are missing; sequencing was by immunoSEQ multiplex PCR. The table shows thousands of clones, with around 77% occurring only once. The sequences come from CD4+ T cells from blood, collected at baseline. The receptors come from a human donor with classical Hodgkin lymphoma.

The V call is TRBV7-2, the J call TRBJ2-6; D ambiguous. The germline gives CDR1 SGHTA, CDR2 FQGNSA. The CDR3 extends over 19 amino acids. V gave up 1 base and J gave up 1 base, with 17 bases separating them. CDR3 sequence reads: CASSLVSTRLRSGANVLTF. The DNA for the CDR3 is TGTGCCAGCAGCTTAGTATCCACCAGGCTAAGATCTGGGGCCAACGTCCTGACTTTC.

V and J are TRBV28 and TRBJ1-3; 10 nucleotides match TRBD1. The trim removed 3 bases at V and 3 bases at J, leaving 2 bases unmatched. The CDR3 covers 15 residues. CDR1 is MDHEN, CDR2 SYDVKM, per germline. This CDR3 reads CASSFGTGVGNTIYF. The CDR3 DNA follows: TGTGCCAGCAGTTTTGGGACAGGGGTTGGAAACACCATATATTTT.

This CDR3 is CASPTGELFF. In DNA, the CDR3 is TGCGCCAGCCCCACCGGGGAGCTGTTTTTT. This rearrangement joins TRBV5-1 to TRBJ2-2; D not resolved. This CDR3 has 10 amino acids. V lost 7 bases to trimming and J lost 4 bases, with 2 bases between them. The V gene's germline CDR1 is SGHRS and CDR2 YFSETQ.

This chain links TRBV6-5 with TRBJ1-1; 7 bases fit TRBD1. Unmatched junction bases numbered 11, after V lost 2 bases and J lost 5 bases. CDR1 and CDR2 from the germline V gene are MNHEY and SVGAGI. CDR3 size: 16 residues. The chain's CDR3 is CASSYRFTGVGTEAFF. CDR3 DNA: TGTGCCAGCAGTTACCGTTTCACAGGGGTAGGGACTGAAGCTTTCTTT.

The chain recombines TRBV4-3 with TRBJ2-5, with TRBD1 identical over 7 bases. The CDR3 spans 16 residues. Looked up from germline, CDR1 is LGHNA and CDR2 is YSLEER. The trim removed 1 base at V and 3 bases at J, leaving 8 bases unmatched. The CDR3 nucleotides are TGCGCCAGCAGCCAAGTGTTCGGGACAGTCGAAGAGACCCAGTACTTC. Translation: CASSQVFGTVEETQYF.

This clone has only one observation. The rearrangement uses TRBV18 and TRBJ2-1; TRBD1 agrees at 7 bases. CDR1 and CDR2 (germline): KGHSH, LQKENI. This CDR3 is built from 14 residues. After removal of 8 bases from V and 9 bases from J, the junction contained 13 bases not matched to a gene. CDR3 in amino acids: CASRTARQGSEQFF. CDR3 DNA sequence: TGTGCCAGCCGGACGGCTAGACAGGGTAGTGAGCAGTTCTTC.

This chain joins TRBV18 and TRBJ2-4; D is perhaps TRBD1 or TRBD2 (5 bases each). This CDR3 spans 16 amino acids. Germline V lookup: CDR1 KGHSH, CDR2 LQKENI. Trimming stripped 3 bases from V and 7 bases from J, with 19 bases between. The CDR3 loop is CASSPGPQASWNIQYF. The DNA for the CDR3 is TGTGCCAGCTCACCGGGACCACAAGCGAGCTGGAACATTCAGTACTTC.

This chain connects TRBV6-5 to TRBJ2-2; 11 bases map to TRBD2. Losses at the gene ends were 11 bases for V and 5 bases for J; bases not matched to a gene: 10. Germline assignment: CDR1 MNHEY and CDR2 SVGAGI. The CDR3 covers 15 residues. Here the CDR3 DNA reads TGTGCCGCCAAAAATAGCGGGGGGGCGACCGGGGAGCTGTTTTTT. As protein: CAAKNSGGATGELFF.

The V and J genes are TRBV7-2 and TRBJ1-5; 11 bases map to TRBD1. The CDR3 runs to 16 residues. Trimming removed 5 bases from V and 5 bases from J; junction bases left unmatched: 8. Germline V gene sequence: CDR1 SGHTA, CDR2 FQGNSA. CDR3 sequence: CASSRHGQGAYQPQHF. CDR3 coding DNA: TGTGCCAGCAGCCGCCACGGACAGGGGGCCTATCAGCCCCAGCATTTT. Full variable domain (outside the CDR3, taken from reference TRBV7-2 and TRBJ1-5): GAGVSQSPSNKVTEKGKDVELRCDPISGHTALYWYRQSLGQGLEFLIYFQGNSAPDKSGLPSDRFSAERTGGSVSTLTIQRTQQEDSAVYLCASSRHGQGAYQPQHFGDGTRLSIL.

This clone was seen a handful of times. The chain couples TRBV5-6 to TRBJ2-1; no reliable D call. The CDR3 contains 13 residues. Germline V CDR1 and CDR2: SGHDT, YYEEEE. V lost 4 bases to trimming and J lost 3 bases, with 8 bases between them. The CDR3 protein is CASSADFYNEQFF. The CDR3 DNA reads TGTGCCAGCAGCGCGGATTTCTACAATGAGCAGTTCTTC.

CDR3: CASSRGTGGSYNEQFF. The CDR3, as DNA: TGTGCCAGCTCACGCGGGACAGGCGGCTCCTACAATGAGCAGTTCTTC. V usage is TRBV18 and J usage is TRBJ2-1; the match to TRBD1 covers 8 bases. J lost 0 bases, V lost 4 bases, and 5 bases had no gene match. The germline CDR1 and CDR2 sequences are KGHSH and LQKENI. This CDR3 is built from 16 residues.

This sequence joins TRBV7-3 and TRBJ2-3; 9 bases match TRBD1. This CDR3 contains 14 residues. The trim removed 4 bases at V and 4 bases at J, leaving 3 bases unmatched. CDR1 SGHTA and CDR2 FQGTGA come from the germline V gene. CDR3 nucleotide sequence: TGTGCCAGCAGCTACGGACAGGGGTCAGATACGCAGTATTTT. Its translation: CASSYGQGSDTQYF.

The CDR3 DNA is TGTGCCAGCAGCTTGGGGACAGGGGCGGAAAACACCATATATTTT. Encoded protein: CASSLGTGAENTIYF. The chain joins TRBV7-8 to TRBJ1-3; the match to TRBD1 covers 10 bases. Trimming removed 3 bases from V and 6 bases from J; junction bases left unmatched: 5. The germline V gene has CDR1 SGHVS and CDR2 FQNEAQ. The length of the CDR3 is 15 residues.

The chain uses TRBV4-3 and TRBJ2-1; D remains ambiguous. V was cut by 0 bases and J by 5 bases, with 5 bases left in between. Germline V gene data show CDR1 as LGHNA and CDR2 as YSLEER. The CDR3 length is 13 residues. In DNA, the CDR3 is TGCGCCAGCAGCCAAGACCGGAACAATGAGCAGTTCTTC. Protein product: CASSQDRNNEQFF.

J is TRBJ1-2 and V is TRBV9, with a weak D call TRBD1 (5 bases). The germline V gene has CDR1 SGDLS and CDR2 YYNGEE. V lost 4 bases, J lost 2 bases, and 12 bases lay in between. The CDR3 contains 14 residues. The CDR3 bases are TGTGCCAGCAGCTCTATTGACAGCAACTATGGCTACACCTTC. This translates into CASSSIDSNYGYTF.